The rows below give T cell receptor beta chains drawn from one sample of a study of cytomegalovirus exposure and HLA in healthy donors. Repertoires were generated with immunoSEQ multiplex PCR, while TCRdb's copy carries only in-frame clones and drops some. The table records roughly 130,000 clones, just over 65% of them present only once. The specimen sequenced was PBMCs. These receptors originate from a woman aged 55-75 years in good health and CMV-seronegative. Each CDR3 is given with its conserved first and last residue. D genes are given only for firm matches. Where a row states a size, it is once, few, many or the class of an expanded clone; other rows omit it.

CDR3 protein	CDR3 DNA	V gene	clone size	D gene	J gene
CASSSPTGGLENTEAFF	TGCGCCAGCAGCTCACCAACAGGGGGTTTGGAGAACACTGAAGCTTTCTTT	TRBV5-1	.	TRBD1	TRBJ1-1
CASSLGQGREQYF	TGTGCCAGCAGCTTAGGACAGGGTCGCGAGCAGTACTTC	TRBV7-2	.	TRBD1	TRBJ2-7
CASSTGGSQPQHF	TGTGCCAGTTCGACAGGGGGAAGTCAGCCCCAGCATTTT	TRBV19	.	TRBD1	TRBJ1-5
CASSQGRFGNTIYF	TGCGCCAGCAGCCAAGGCAGATTTGGAAACACCATATATTTT	TRBV4-3	.	.	TRBJ1-3
CASSSQGIATNEKLFF	TGTGCCAGCAGTTCACAGGGGATAGCAACTAATGAAAAACTGTTTTTT	TRBV6-6	few	TRBD1	TRBJ1-4
CASSLGLPSTDTQYF	TGTGCCAGCAGCTTAGGACTACCTAGCACAGATACGCAGTATTTT	TRBV7-2	.	.	TRBJ2-3
CASSRGPGQGRNEQFF	TGTGCCAGTAGTAGAGGGCCGGGACAGGGGAGGAATGAGCAGTTCTTC	TRBV19	.	TRBD1	TRBJ2-1
CASSAVVNTGELFF	TGTGCCAGCAGTGCGGTAGTGAACACCGGGGAGCTGTTTTTT	TRBV2	few	.	TRBJ2-2
CASSPPGGSGEKLFF	TGTGCCAGCTCACCACCGGGGGGGTCCGGTGAAAAACTGTTTTTT	TRBV18	.	.	TRBJ1-4
CASSTAGTGGYGYTF	TGTGCCAGTAGTACCGCCGGGACAGGCGGCTATGGCTACACCTTC	TRBV19	few	TRBD1	TRBJ1-2
CSSSFQNTEAFF	TGTTCCAGCAGCTTCCAGAACACTGAAGCTTTCTTT	TRBV7-9	.	.	TRBJ1-1
CASSSNGNTIYF	TGTGCCAGCAGCTCAAATGGAAACACCATATATTTT	TRBV11-3	.	.	TRBJ1-3
CASSLFTGAGYTF	TGTGCCAGCAGCTTGTTTACAGGGGCCGGCTACACCTTC	TRBV5-6	.	TRBD1	TRBJ1-2
CSIQGTGEAFF	TGCAGTATACAGGGGACGGGTGAAGCTTTCTTT	TRBV20-1	.	TRBD1	TRBJ1-1
CASSLFAGGTDTQYF	TGCGCCAGCAGCTTGTTTGCGGGGGGCACAGATACGCAGTATTTT	TRBV5-1	.	TRBD2	TRBJ2-3
CASSVKGADSPLHF	TGTGCCAGCAGCGTTAAGGGGGCGGATTCACCCCTCCACTTT	TRBV9	few	TRBD1	TRBJ1-6
CASSQETGANEKLFF	TGTGCCAGCAGCCAAGAGACAGGGGCTAATGAAAAACTGTTTTTT	TRBV14	.	TRBD1	TRBJ1-4
CASSLTGNTIYF	TGTGCCAGCAGTCTAACAGGGAACACCATATATTTT	TRBV11-2	many	.	TRBJ1-3
CASSFSSGTGNTEAFF	TGTGCCAGCAGCTTTTCCTCCGGGACAGGGAACACTGAAGCTTTCTTT	TRBV5-5	.	TRBD1	TRBJ1-1
CASSLGAGRLNTGELFF	TGTGCCAGCAGCTTAGGAGCGGGGCGACTGAACACCGGGGAGCTGTTTTTT	TRBV7-2	.	TRBD2	TRBJ2-2
CASSLAGRGTSYEQYF	TGTGCCAGCAGCTTGGCCGGTCGGGGTACGTCCTACGAGCAGTACTTC	TRBV5-5	.	.	TRBJ2-7
CASSIMGGRYTGELFF	TGTGCCAGTAGTATAATGGGGGGACGATACACCGGGGAGCTGTTTTTT	TRBV19	.	.	TRBJ2-2
CASSLAGAVYEQYF	TGTGCCAGCAGCTTGGCAGGGGCTGTCTACGAGCAGTACTTC	TRBV5-6	.	.	TRBJ2-7
CASSLVIDITDTQYF	TGTGCCAGCAGCTTAGTAATAGATATCACAGATACGCAGTATTTT	TRBV7-9	.	.	TRBJ2-3
CASCGGRGRSYTEAFF	TGTGCCAGTTGCGGCGGTAGAGGTAGGTCGTACACTGAAGCTTTCTTT	TRBV19	.	.	TRBJ1-1
CSSSFSEYGYTF	TGTTCCAGCAGCTTTTCGGAGTATGGCTACACCTTC	TRBV7-9	.	.	TRBJ1-2
CSVEVGQGETQYF	TGCAGCGTTGAAGTCGGGCAGGGCGAGACCCAGTACTTC	TRBV29-1	.	.	TRBJ2-5
CASSTTGGGYGYTF	TGTGCCAGCAGTACCACAGGGGGCGGCTATGGCTACACCTTC	TRBV7-3	few	TRBD1	TRBJ1-2
CASSPVGGTGQPQHF	TGTGCCAGCAGTCCCGTGGGGGGAACGGGTCAGCCCCAGCATTTT	TRBV28	.	.	TRBJ1-5
CASSLGRGEKLFF	TGTGCCAGCAGCTTAGGACGGGGTGAAAAACTGTTTTTT	TRBV7-2	few	.	TRBJ1-4
CSVGTGVSSDTQYF	TGCAGCGTTGGGACGGGAGTAAGTTCAGATACGCAGTATTTT	TRBV29-1	few	.	TRBJ2-3
CASSSLNEKLFF	TGTGCCAGCTCATCTCTAAATGAAAAACTGTTTTTT	TRBV18	few	.	TRBJ1-4
CASSAGTSTTYNEQFF	TGTGCCAGCAGCGCGGGGACCTCCACTACCTACAATGAGCAGTTCTTC	TRBV7-2	.	.	TRBJ2-1
CASEQGAYEQYF	TGTGCCAGCGAACAGGGGGCCTACGAGCAGTACTTC	TRBV28	once	TRBD1	TRBJ2-7
CASSFGQSEAFF	TGCGCCAGCAGCTTCGGACAGTCTGAAGCTTTCTTT	TRBV5-1	.	.	TRBJ1-1
CASSFQTAPEAFF	TGTGCCAGCAGTTTCCAGACAGCCCCTGAAGCTTTCTTT	TRBV28	.	.	TRBJ1-1
CASSSGQGANEQYF	TGCGCCAGCAGCTCCGGACAGGGGGCTAACGAGCAGTACTTC	TRBV5-1	.	TRBD1	TRBJ2-7